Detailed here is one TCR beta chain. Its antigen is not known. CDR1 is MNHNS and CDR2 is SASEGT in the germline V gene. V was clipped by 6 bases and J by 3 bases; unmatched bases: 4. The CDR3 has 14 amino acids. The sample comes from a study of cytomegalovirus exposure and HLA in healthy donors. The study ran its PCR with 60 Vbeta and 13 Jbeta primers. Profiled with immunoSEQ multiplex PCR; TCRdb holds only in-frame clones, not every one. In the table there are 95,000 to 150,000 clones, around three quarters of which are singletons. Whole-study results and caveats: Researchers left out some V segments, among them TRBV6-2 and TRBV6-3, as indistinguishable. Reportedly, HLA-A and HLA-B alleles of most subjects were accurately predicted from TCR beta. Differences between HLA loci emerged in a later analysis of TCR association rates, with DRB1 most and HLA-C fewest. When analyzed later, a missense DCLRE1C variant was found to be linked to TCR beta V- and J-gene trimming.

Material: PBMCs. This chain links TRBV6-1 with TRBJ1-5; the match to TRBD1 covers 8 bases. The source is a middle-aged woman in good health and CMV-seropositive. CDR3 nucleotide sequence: TGTGCCAGCAGGCTGACAGGGGTCAATCAGCCCCAGCATTTT. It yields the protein CASRLTGVNQPQHF.